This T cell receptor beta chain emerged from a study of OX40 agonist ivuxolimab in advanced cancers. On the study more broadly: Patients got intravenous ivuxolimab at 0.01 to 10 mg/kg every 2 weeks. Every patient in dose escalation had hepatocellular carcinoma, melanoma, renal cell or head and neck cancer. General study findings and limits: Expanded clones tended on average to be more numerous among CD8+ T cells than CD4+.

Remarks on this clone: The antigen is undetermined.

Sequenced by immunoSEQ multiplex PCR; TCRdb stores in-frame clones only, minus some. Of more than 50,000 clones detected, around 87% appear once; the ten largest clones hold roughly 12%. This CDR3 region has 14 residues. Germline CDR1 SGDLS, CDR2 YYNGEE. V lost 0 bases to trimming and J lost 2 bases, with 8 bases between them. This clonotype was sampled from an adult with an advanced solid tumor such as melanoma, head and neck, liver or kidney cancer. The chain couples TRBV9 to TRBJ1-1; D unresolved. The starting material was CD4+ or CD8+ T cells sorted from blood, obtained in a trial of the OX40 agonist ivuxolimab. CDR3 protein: CASSVVYGNTEAFF. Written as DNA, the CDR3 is TGTGCCAGCAGCGTAGTTTACGGTAACACTGAAGCTTTCTTT.